The T cell receptor beta chain under discussion was sequenced for a study of HIV-infected patients and healthy controls. Overall study findings and caveats: CDR3 sharing between individuals was lower in HIV-infected patients than in healthy controls. Significantly higher mean Gini indices appeared in HIV-infected repertoires, possibly reflecting oligoclonality.

The CDR3 spans 15 residues. J lost 6 bases, V lost 5 bases, and 6 bases had no gene match. Germline V gene lookup returns CDR1 SGHTA and CDR2 FQGTGA. Reverse transcription used roughly 450 ng RNA and constant-region primers for alpha and beta. Each of the alpha and beta chains got its own library through chain-specific third strand synthesis with indices. Ligation attached cDNA to a 5' RACE adapter that carried a random hexamer and SP2 site. Second strand synthesis was primed from the SP2 site. MiXCR was run by TCRdb on the 5' RACE reads, yielding one entry per CDR3 protein. This sample has around 8,600 distinct CDR3 sequences, with about 7% found just once. By sample fraction, this clonotype is medium-sized (0.01 to 0.1%). The antigen is not known. Because the library targeted alpha chains, this beta chain is an off-target read whose size means little. Follow-up blood was drawn about 14 weeks, roughly three months, after antiretroviral therapy began. The repertoire came from unfractionated whole blood and reflected all unsorted peripheral T cells.

The V call is TRBV7-3, the J call TRBJ2-2, with 10 bases identical to TRBD1. The source of this sequence is an adult with HIV infection. The sequencing here drew on blood, taken during antiretroviral therapy. The CDR3 is CASSPGTGDAGELFF. In nucleotides, the CDR3 is TGTGCCAGCAGCCCAGGGACAGGGGACGCCGGGGAGCTGTTTTTT.